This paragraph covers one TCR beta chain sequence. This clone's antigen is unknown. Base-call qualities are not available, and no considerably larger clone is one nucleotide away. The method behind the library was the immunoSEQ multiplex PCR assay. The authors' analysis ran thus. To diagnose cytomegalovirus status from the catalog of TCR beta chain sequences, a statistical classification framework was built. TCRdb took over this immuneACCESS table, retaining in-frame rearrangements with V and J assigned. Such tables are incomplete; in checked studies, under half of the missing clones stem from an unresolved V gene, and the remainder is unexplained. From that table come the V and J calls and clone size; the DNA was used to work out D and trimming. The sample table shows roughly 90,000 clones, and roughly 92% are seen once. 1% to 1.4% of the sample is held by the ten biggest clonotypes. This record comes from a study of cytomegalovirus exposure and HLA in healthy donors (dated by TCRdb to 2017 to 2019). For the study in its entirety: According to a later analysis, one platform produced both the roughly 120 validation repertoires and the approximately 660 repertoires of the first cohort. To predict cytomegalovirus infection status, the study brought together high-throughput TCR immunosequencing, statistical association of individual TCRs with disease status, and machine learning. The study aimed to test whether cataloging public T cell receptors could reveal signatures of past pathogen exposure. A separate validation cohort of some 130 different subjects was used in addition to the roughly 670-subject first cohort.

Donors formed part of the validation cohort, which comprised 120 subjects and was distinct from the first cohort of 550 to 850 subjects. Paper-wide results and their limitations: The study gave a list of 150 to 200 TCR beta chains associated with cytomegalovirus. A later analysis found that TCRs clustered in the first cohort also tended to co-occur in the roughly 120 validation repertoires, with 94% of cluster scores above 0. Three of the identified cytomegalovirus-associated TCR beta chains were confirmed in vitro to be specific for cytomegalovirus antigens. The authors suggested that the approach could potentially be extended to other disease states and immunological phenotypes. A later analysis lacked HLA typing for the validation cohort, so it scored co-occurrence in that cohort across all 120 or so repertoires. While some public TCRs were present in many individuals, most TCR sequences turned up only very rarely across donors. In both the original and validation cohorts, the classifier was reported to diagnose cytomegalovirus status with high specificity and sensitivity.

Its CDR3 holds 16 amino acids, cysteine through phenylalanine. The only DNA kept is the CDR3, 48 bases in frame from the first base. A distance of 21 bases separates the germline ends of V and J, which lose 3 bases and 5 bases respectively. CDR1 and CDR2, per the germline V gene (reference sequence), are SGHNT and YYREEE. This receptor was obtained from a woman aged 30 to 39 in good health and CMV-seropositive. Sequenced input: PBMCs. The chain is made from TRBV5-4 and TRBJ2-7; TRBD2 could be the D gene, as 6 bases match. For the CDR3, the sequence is CASSSPRGGEENEQYF. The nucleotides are TGTGCCAGCAGCTCCCCCCGGGGCGGGGAAGAAAACGAGCAGTACTTC.